One and the same sample provided the 8 T cell receptor beta chains below, sequenced in a study of CD8+ T cells in alopecia areata. After isolation, RNA underwent reverse transcription to generate cDNA as the sequencing template. Only in-frame clones appear in the TCRdb table, and some are missing; sequencing was by immunoSEQ multiplex PCR. The data hold under 300,000 clones, with 65% to 70% observed a single time. The sample consisted of CD4+ T cells sorted from blood, taken at week 0. These receptors originate from a human donor with alopecia areata.

V usage is TRBV19 and J usage is TRBJ1-1; 9 bases are a match to TRBD1. Germline CDR1 LNHDA, CDR2 SQIVND (reference sequence). Trimming removed 4 bases from V and 7 bases from J; junction bases left unmatched: 10. The CDR3 consists of 15 residues. CDR3 in amino acids: CASSRDRDRDGEAFF. The CDR3 DNA is TGTGCCAGTAGTAGGGACCGGGACAGGGATGGTGAAGCTTTCTTT.

The chain uses TRBV10-3 and TRBJ2-1, with D unclear. The CDR3 length is 11 residues. Germline CDR1 reads ENHRY; CDR2 reads SYGVKD. The V and J ends lost 3 bases and 8 bases respectively, with 5 bases between them. CDR3: CAISDSDEQFF. For the CDR3, the DNA is TGTGCCATCAGTGATTCAGATGAGCAGTTCTTC.

A remark on this clone: Other DNA sequences from this sample encode an identical CDR3 as well. The CDR3 loop is CAWSGGGDQPQHF. In DNA form, the CDR3 reads TGTGCCTGGAGTGGGGGAGGAGATCAGCCCCAGCATTTT. The V call is TRBV30, the J call TRBJ1-5; no reliable D call. Germline-derived CDR1 and CDR2 are GTSNPN and SVGIG (reference sequence). The V end was cut by 1 base, the J end by 5 bases, with 9 bases between. The CDR3 covers 13 residues.

The rearrangement joins TRBV7-8 to TRBJ2-1; TRBD2 matches at 7 bases. This CDR3 comprises 16 residues. The V and J ends lost 1 base and 2 bases, in that order; junction bases with no gene match: 5. In germline, CDR1 is SGHVS, CDR2 FQNEAQ. The CDR3 sequence: CASSLDRGGTYNEQFF. The CDR3 nucleotides are TGTGCCAGCAGCTTAGACCGCGGGGGAACCTACAATGAGCAGTTCTTC.

This chain uses TRBV7-2 with TRBJ2-1; 14 bases fit TRBD2. The trim removed 5 bases at V and 8 bases at J, leaving 11 bases unmatched. Germline V lookup: CDR1 SGHTA, CDR2 FQGNSA. There are 17 residues in the CDR3. CDR3 in DNA: TGTGCCAGCAGCCCCACAAAGACTAGCGGGGGGGCCTATGAGCAGTTCTTC. Encoded protein: CASSPTKTSGGAYEQFF.

The chain links TRBV7-9 to TRBJ1-5, with D maybe TRBD1 (6 bases). Trimming took 5 bases from V and 6 from J, leaving 17 bases between them. CDR1 and CDR2 (germline): SEHNR, FQNEAQ (reference sequence). This CDR3 contains 15 residues. The CDR3 loop reads CASSQRAGDGQPQHF. In DNA, the CDR3 is TGTGCCAGCAGCCAGAGGGCAGGGGATGGTCAGCCCCAGCATTTT. The whole variable domain, remainder taken from reference TRBV7-9 and TRBJ1-5, is DTGVSQNPRHKITKRGQNVTFRCDPISEHNRLYWYRQTLGQGPEFLTYFQNEAQLEKSRLLSDRFSAERPKGSFSTLEIQRTEQGDSAMYLCASSQRAGDGQPQHFGDGTRLSIL.

The chain recombines TRBV4-3 with TRBJ1-6, with 8 bases matching TRBD1. V shed 4 bases and J 10 bases; nucleotides not matched to a gene: 9. From germline, CDR1 is LGHNA and CDR2 YSLEER. This CDR3 region has 15 residues. The CDR3 here is CASSRFGQGESPLHF. The CDR3 DNA reads TGCGCCAGCAGCCGCTTCGGACAGGGTGAATCACCCCTCCACTTT.

The chain has TRBV9 and TRBJ1-2; 8 nucleotides align to TRBD1. CDR1 SGDLS and CDR2 YYNGEE come from the germline V gene. This CDR3 has 13 amino acids. V lost 3 bases, J lost 4 bases, and 2 bases stayed unmatched. CDR3 in DNA: TGTGCCAGCAGCGGGACAGGGACCTATGGCTACACCTTC. Translated, it gives CASSGTGTYGYTF.